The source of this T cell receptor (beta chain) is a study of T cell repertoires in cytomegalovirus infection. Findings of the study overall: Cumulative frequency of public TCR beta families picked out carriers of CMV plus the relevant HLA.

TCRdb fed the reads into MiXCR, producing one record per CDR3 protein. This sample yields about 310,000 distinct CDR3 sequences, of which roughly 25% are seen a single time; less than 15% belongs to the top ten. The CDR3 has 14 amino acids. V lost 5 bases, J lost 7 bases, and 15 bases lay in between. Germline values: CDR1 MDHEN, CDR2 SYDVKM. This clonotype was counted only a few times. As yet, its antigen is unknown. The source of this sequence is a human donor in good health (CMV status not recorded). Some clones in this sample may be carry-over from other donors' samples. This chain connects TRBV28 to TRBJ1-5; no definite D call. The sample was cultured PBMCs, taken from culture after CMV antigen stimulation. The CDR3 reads CASSPRPSRQPQHF. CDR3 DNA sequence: TGTGCCAGCAGTCCCCGGCCATCCCGACAGCCCCAGCATTTT.